These T cell receptor beta chains were read from a single sample in a study of early T cells in non-severe SARS-CoV-2 infection. One entry per CDR3 protein results from TCRdb running MiXCR on the 5' RACE reads. The repertoire holds about 57,000 distinct CDR3 sequences, with approximately 12% as singletons. The sequencing sample was made of whole blood. These receptors were taken from an adult who was a healthcare worker with PCR-confirmed SARS-CoV-2 infection or an uninfected control (not recorded which). The CDR3 runs from the conserved cysteine through the conserved F or W.

j_call,v_call,cdr3_aa
TRBJ1-6,TRBV7-8,CASSLLRVTGFGTRSPLHF
TRBJ1-5,TRBV7-2,CASSPTGTRSLKGNQPQHF
TRBJ2-5,TRBV7-2,CASSSRGRDFETQYF
TRBJ2-1,TRBV13,CASSSLGEQFF
TRBJ1-1,TRBV18,CASSPPPGVGTEAFF
TRBJ2-5,TRBV11-1,CASSHRGPLGETQYF
TRBJ2-7,TRBV27,CASSLWSPYEQYF
TRBJ2-7,TRBV6-6,CASSLPASGGANEQYF
TRBJ1-1,TRBV20-1,CSARGGGTEAFF
TRBJ1-5,TRBV6-6,CASSYPLDLGRAPQHF
TRBJ2-7,TRBV6-5,CASSSDRVEQYF
TRBJ1-5,TRBV12-3/TRBV12-4,CASSPDNWESNQPQHF
TRBJ2-3,TRBV24-1,CATSARGTDTQYF
TRBJ2-1,TRBV18,CASSPSSLRGNFNEQFF
TRBJ2-7,TRBV18,CASSPLDRGSEQYF
TRBJ2-3,TRBV2,CASTNSPGLAGGKDTQCF
TRBJ1-2,TRBV4-3,CASSYGTDGYTF
TRBJ1-4,TRBV20-1,CSARDSRDGKLFF
TRBJ1-5,TRBV20-1,CSARVELNQPQHF
TRBJ2-1,TRBV7-2,CASKVPGTNNEQFF
TRBJ2-7,TRBV3-1,CASSQGVAGTYEQYF
TRBJ2-5,TRBV29-1,CSVSGTTQGTQYF
TRBJ1-2,TRBV7-2,CASRLTGAGGYGYTF
TRBJ1-1,TRBV6-6,CASSYSYMGTEAFF
TRBJ1-3,TRBV6-2/TRBV6-3,CASSYSAGIRASGNTIYF
TRBJ1-1,TRBV5-1,CASSLESSRNTEAFF
TRBJ1-1,TRBV29-1,CSVVGVHTEAFF
TRBJ1-2,TRBV7-9,CASSPNLRQENQGYGYTF
TRBJ2-2,TRBV21-1,CASRGDTGELFF
TRBJ1-2,TRBV9,CASSMTVPDNYGYTF
TRBJ2-7,TRBV29-1,CSVSRTGGNEQYF
TRBJ1-6,TRBV30,CAWSAQGGVPLHF
TRBJ2-6,TRBV23-1,CASSQSLGTAKRVSGANVLTF
TRBJ2-2,TRBV12-3/TRBV12-4,CASSLGQGITGELFF
TRBJ1-1,TRBV3-1,CASSKGQWNTEAFF
TRBJ1-2,TRBV5-4,CASSTRTALYGYTF
TRBJ2-2,TRBV12-3/TRBV12-4,CASITASPLDRGGELFF
TRBJ1-2,TRBV9,CASSVRDTLSF
TRBJ2-2,TRBV12-3/TRBV12-4,CASSNRDRGPSGELFF
TRBJ1-5,TRBV20-1,CSARPIQGDQPQHF
TRBJ2-1,TRBV6-2/TRBV6-3,CASSYQRGAYNEQFF
TRBJ1-6,TRBV15,CATSRVRGGSPLHF
TRBJ2-7,TRBV11-3,CASSLAPNYEQYF
TRBJ1-6,TRBV11-2,CASSTRLFQGAGSPLHF
TRBJ1-5,TRBV6-6,CVPVEGGGNQPQHF
TRBJ2-5,TRBV29-1,CSVGRFQETRYF
TRBJ2-3,TRBV15,CATSRDTATDTQYF
TRBJ2-3,TRBV7-2,CASGPHRTDTQYF
TRBJ1-1,TRBV5-1,CASSLIRGTEAFF
TRBJ2-7,TRBV20-1,CSARGQGFYEQYF
TRBJ2-1,TRBV29-1,CSASQFEQFF
TRBJ1-1,TRBV20-1,CSASPGGTEAFF
TRBJ1-4,TRBV30,CAWRKSRLTNEKLFF
TRBJ2-2,TRBV18,CASSPPLVGSLPTGELFF
TRBJ2-2,TRBV27,CASTMGSSNTGELFF
TRBJ2-3,TRBV7-6,CASSRQGEDTDTQYF
TRBJ2-1,TRBV2,CASHVERGAGEQFF